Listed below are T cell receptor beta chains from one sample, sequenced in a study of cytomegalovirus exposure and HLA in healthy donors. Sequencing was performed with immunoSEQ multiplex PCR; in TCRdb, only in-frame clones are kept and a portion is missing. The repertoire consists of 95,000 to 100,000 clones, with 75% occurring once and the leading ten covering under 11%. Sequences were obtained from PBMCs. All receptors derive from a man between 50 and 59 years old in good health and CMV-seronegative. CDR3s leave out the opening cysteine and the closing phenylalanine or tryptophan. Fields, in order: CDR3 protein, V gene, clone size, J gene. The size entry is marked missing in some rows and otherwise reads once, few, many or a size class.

CDR3: ASSFFTTSNTGELF
V: TRBV28
size: -
J: TRBJ2-2

CDR3: ASSLGLAGREEF
V: TRBV7-2
size: -
J: TRBJ2-1

CDR3: ASSPRGSGETQY
V: TRBV18
size: -
J: TRBJ2-5

CDR3: SVEGQANTEAF
V: TRBV29-1
size: -
J: TRBJ1-1

CDR3: ASSQTGQSGNTIY
V: TRBV4-1
size: -
J: TRBJ1-3

CDR3: ASTLYPGQGLDTQY
V: TRBV5-1
size: -
J: TRBJ2-3

CDR3: ASRDRATDTQY
V: TRBV28
size: -
J: TRBJ2-3

CDR3: AWSPRDYGYT
V: TRBV30
size: -
J: TRBJ1-2

CDR3: ASSLGPNSGRDEQY
V: TRBV7-2
size: -
J: TRBJ2-7

CDR3: ASSLLAGVYPHEQY
V: TRBV5-6
size: once
J: -

CDR3: ASRSDTEAF
V: TRBV5-4
size: few
J: TRBJ1-1

CDR3: ASSLAGMGYT
V: TRBV11-2
size: few
J: TRBJ1-2

CDR3: ASSLVAGRYSGNTIY
V: TRBV5-1
size: -
J: TRBJ1-3

CDR3: ASSLRRNLATNEKLF
V: TRBV5-6
size: -
J: TRBJ1-4

CDR3: ASSGRALGSDTQY
V: TRBV19
size: -
J: TRBJ2-3

CDR3: ASSHDGGWEGYT
V: TRBV4-1
size: -
J: TRBJ1-2

CDR3: ASRSLAGDRDEKLF
V: TRBV5-1
size: -
J: TRBJ1-4

CDR3: ASSAGNYQETQY
V: TRBV5-1
size: -
J: TRBJ2-5

CDR3: ASSETGTVAYEQY
V: TRBV27
size: -
J: -

CDR3: ATSRGLSGNTIY
V: TRBV15
size: -
J: TRBJ1-3

CDR3: ASSFGDRAPSEQY
V: TRBV6-5
size: -
J: TRBJ2-7

CDR3: ANDEGANEQF
V: TRBV7-9
size: once
J: TRBJ2-1

CDR3: SVGQQGRVVNEQF
V: TRBV29-1
size: few
J: TRBJ2-1

CDR3: ASSVTIQGYSSGNTIY
V: TRBV9
size: -
J: TRBJ1-3

CDR3: ASSPPGTRNAVPEAF
V: TRBV5-6
size: -
J: TRBJ1-1

CDR3: ASSPIASGRYPYEQY
V: TRBV28
size: few
J: TRBJ2-7

CDR3: ASSLLAGGPDNEQF
V: TRBV5-4
size: -
J: TRBJ2-1

CDR3: ASSLGTGRDGYT
V: TRBV7-9
size: -
J: TRBJ1-2

CDR3: ASSEYMVTGTEAF
V: TRBV2
size: -
J: TRBJ1-1

CDR3: ASSDWHGNTEAF
V: TRBV6-4
size: few
J: TRBJ1-1

CDR3: ASSESGAGGEQF
V: TRBV10-1
size: -
J: TRBJ2-1

CDR3: ASSWDRVANTEAF
V: TRBV5-1
size: -
J: TRBJ1-1

CDR3: ASSATVGQGISEQY
V: TRBV7-2
size: -
J: TRBJ2-7

CDR3: ASSLGASGQTIQY
V: TRBV7-2
size: few
J: TRBJ2-4

CDR3: ASSSGAGGLDTQY
V: TRBV27
size: -
J: TRBJ2-3